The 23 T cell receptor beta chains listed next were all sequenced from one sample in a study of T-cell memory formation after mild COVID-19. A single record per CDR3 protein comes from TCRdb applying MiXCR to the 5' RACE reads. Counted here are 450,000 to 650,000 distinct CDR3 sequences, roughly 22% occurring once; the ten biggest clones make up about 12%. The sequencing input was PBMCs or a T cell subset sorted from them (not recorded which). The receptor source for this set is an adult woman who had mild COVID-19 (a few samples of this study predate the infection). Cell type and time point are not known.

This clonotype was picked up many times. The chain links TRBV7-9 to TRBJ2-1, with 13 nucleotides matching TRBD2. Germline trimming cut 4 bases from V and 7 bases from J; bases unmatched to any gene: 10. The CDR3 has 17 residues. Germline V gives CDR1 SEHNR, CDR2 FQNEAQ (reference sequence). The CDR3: CASSSAGLAGEKNEQFF. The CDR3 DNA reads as TGTGCCAGCAGCTCCGCAGGACTAGCGGGAGAAAAGAATGAGCAGTTCTTC.

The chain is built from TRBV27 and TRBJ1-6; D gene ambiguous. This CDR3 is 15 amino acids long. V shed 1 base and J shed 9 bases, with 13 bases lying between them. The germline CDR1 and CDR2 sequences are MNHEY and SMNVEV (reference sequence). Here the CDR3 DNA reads TGTGCCAGCAGTTTATTTCAATCCACCGGTTCACCCCTCCACTTT. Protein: CASSLFQSTGSPLHF.

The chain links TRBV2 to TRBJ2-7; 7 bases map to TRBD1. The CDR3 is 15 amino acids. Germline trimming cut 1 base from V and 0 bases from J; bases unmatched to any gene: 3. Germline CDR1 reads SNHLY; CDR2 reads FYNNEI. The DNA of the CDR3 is TGTGCCAGCAGTGAAGGGACAGGCCCCTCCTACGAGCAGTACTTC. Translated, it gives CASSEGTGPSYEQYF.

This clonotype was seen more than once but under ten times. CDR3 protein: CSARTPGQNYGYTF. The CDR3 DNA reads as TGCAGTGCTAGAACCCCCGGACAGAACTATGGCTACACCTTC. The rearrangement links TRBV20-1 to TRBJ1-2; TRBD1 might be the D (6 bases). V gave up 2 bases and J gave up 2 bases, with 12 bases separating them. CDR3 length: 14 residues. The germline V gene has CDR1 DFQATT and CDR2 SNEGSKA (reference sequence).

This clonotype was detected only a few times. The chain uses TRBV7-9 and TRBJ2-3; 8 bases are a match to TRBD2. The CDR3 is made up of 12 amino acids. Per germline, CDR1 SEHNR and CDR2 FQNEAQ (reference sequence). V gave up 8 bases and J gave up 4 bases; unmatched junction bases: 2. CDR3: CASREGADTQYF. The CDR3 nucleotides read TGTGCCAGCCGGGAGGGTGCAGATACGCAGTATTTT.

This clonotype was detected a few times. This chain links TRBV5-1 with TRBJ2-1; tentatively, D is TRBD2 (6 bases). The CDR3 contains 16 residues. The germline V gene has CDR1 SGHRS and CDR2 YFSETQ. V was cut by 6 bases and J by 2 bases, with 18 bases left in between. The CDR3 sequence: CASKLTGTPTYNEQFF. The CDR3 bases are TGCGCCAGCAAATTAACCGGGACTCCTACCTACAATGAGCAGTTCTTC.

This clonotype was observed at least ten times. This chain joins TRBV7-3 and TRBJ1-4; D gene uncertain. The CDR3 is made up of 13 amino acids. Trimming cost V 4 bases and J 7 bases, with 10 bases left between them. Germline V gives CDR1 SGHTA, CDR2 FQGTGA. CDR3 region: CASSSFVGEKLFF. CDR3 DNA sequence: TGTGCCAGCAGCTCCTTTGTCGGTGAAAAACTGTTTTTT.

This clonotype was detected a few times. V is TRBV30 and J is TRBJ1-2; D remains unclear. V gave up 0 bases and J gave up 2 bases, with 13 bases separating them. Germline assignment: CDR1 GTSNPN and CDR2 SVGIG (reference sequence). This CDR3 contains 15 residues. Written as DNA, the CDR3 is TGTGCCTGGAGTGTAGGCAGGCCAGAGAACTATGGCTACACCTTC. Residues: CAWSVGRPENYGYTF.

CDR3 bases: TGCAGCGTTGTCGGTAGCGGGAGTAAATGGGATGAGCAGTTCTTC. This encodes CSVVGSGSKWDEQFF. The chain employs TRBV29-1 and TRBJ2-1; 9 bases align to TRBD2. The CDR3 sequence is 15 residues long. After removal of 4 bases from V and 8 bases from J, the junction contained 12 bases not matched to a gene. The germline gives CDR1 SQVTM, CDR2 ANQGSEA.

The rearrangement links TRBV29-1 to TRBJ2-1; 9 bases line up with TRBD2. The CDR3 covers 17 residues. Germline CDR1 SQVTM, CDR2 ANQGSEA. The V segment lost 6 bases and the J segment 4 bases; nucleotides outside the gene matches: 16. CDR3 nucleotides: TGCAGCGTCCCCCAAAGGATGACTAGCGGACTATACAATGAGCAGTTCTTC. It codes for CSVPQRMTSGLYNEQFF.

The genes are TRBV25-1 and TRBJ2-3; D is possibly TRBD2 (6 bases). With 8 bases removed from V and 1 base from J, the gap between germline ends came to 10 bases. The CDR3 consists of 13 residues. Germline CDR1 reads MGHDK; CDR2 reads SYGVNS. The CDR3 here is CASGGLRTDTQYF. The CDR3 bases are TGTGCCAGCGGGGGACTTCGCACAGATACGCAGTATTTT.

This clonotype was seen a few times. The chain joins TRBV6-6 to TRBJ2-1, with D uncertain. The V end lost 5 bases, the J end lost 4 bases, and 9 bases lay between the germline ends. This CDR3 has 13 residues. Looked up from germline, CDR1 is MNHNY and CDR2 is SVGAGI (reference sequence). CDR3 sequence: CASSPRYYNEQFF. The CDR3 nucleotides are TGTGCCAGCAGTCCGCGGTATTACAATGAGCAGTTCTTC.

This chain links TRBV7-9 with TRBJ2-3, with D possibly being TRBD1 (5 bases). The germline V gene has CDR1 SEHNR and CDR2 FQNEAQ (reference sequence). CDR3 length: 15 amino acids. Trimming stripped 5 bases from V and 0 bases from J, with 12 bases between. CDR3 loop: CASSPQGLSTDTQYF. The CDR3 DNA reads TGTGCCAGCAGCCCGCAGGGCCTGAGCACAGATACGCAGTATTTT.

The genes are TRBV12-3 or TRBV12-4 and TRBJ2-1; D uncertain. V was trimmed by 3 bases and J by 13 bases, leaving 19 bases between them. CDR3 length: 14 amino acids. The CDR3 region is CASSFNLAYWEQFF. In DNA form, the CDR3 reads TGTGCCAGCAGTTTTAATCTCGCATATTGGGAACAGTTCTTC.

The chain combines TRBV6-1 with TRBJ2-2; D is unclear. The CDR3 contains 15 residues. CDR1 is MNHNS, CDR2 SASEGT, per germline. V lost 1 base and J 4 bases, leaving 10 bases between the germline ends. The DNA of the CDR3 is TGTGCCAGCAGTGAAGTTACGGTACGCACCGGGGAGCTGTTTTTT. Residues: CASSEVTVRTGELFF.

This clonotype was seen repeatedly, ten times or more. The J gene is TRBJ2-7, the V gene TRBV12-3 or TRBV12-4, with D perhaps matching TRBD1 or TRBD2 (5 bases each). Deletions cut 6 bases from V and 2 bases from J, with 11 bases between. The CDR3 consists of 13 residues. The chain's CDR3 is CASSLGPAYEQYF. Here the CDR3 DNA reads TGTGCCAGCAGCCTGGGACCTGCCTACGAGCAGTACTTC.

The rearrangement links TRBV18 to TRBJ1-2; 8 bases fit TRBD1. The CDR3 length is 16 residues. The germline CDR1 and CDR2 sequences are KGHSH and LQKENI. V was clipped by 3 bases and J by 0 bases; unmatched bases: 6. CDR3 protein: CASSPQRDRTNYGYTF. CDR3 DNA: TGTGCCAGCTCACCGCAGAGGGACAGGACTAACTATGGCTACACCTTC.

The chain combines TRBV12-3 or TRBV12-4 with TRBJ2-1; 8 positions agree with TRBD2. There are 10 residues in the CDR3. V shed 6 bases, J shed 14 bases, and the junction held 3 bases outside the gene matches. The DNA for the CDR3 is TGTGCCAGCAGGGGGACTAGGGAGTTCTTC. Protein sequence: CASRGTREFF.

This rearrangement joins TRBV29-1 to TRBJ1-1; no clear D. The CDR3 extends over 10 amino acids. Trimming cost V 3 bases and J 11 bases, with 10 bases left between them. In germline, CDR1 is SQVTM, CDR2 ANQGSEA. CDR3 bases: TGCAGCGTTGAGAAAGATTGGGCTTTCTTT. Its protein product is CSVEKDWAFF.

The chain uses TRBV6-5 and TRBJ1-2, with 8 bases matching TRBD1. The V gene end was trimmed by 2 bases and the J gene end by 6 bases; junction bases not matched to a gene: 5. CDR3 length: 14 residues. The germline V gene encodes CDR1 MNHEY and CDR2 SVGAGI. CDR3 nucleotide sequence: TGTGCCAGCAGTTACGGGGACAGGCAGGATGGCTACACCTTC. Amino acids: CASSYGDRQDGYTF.

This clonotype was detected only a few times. The CDR3 protein is CASSQDFRQGGWETQYF. The CDR3 DNA is TGTGCCAGCAGCCAAGATTTCCGGCAGGGGGGTTGGGAGACCCAGTACTTC. V gene TRBV4-2 combines with J gene TRBJ2-5; TRBD1 is a possible D gene (7 bases). The germline V gene encodes CDR1 LGHNA and CDR2 YNFKEQ. V lost 0 bases, J lost 5 bases, and 19 bases lay in between. CDR3 length: 17 residues.

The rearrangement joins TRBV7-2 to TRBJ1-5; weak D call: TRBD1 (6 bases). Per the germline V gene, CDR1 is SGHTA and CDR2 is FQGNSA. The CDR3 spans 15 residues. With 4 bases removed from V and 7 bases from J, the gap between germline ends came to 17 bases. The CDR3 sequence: CASSSPGHRGQPQHF. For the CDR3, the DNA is TGTGCCAGCAGCTCCCCGGGACACCGTGGGCAGCCCCAGCATTTT. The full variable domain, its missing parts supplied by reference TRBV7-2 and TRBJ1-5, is GAGVSQSPSNKVTEKGKDVELRCDPISGHTALYWYRQSLGQGLEFLIYFQGNSAPDKSGLPSDRFSAERTGGSVSTLTIQRTQQEDSAVYLCASSSPGHRGQPQHFGDGTRLSIL.

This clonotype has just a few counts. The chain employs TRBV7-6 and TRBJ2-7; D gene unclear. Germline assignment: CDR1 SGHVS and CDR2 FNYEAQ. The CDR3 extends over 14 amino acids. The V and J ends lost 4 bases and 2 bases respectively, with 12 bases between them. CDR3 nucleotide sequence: TGTGCCAGCAGCTCCCTAGGCCAGACCTACGAGCAGTACTTC. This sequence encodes CASSSLGQTYEQYF.